The rows below give T cell receptor beta chains drawn from one sample of a study of cytomegalovirus exposure and HLA in healthy donors. The assay was immunoSEQ multiplex PCR, and TCRdb's table has in-frame clones only and misses some. This table has under 85,000 clones, about 92% appearing once. The sequenced sample was PBMCs. The source of these receptors is a man in his late teens or twenties in good health and CMV-seropositive. Each CDR3 is given with its conserved first and last residue. D genes are given only for firm matches.

V: TRBV10-3; length: 14; D: -; CDR3: CASGRGATNEKLFF
V: TRBV2; length: 14; D: TRBD2; CDR3: CASSEVLAGNEQFF
V: TRBV5-1; length: 12; D: -; CDR3: CASSSLQETQYF
V: TRBV7-9; length: 16; D: TRBD1; CDR3: CASSLVGDRANEKLFF
V: TRBV27; length: 15; D: -; CDR3: CASKGLTGRVYGYTF
V: TRBV18; length: 15; D: TRBD1; CDR3: CASSPLKGAGTEAFF
V: TRBV28; length: 15; D: -; CDR3: CASSLPGLAKNIQYF
V: TRBV7-9; length: 16; D: TRBD2; CDR3: CASSPPGTSGFNEQFF
V: TRBV5-4; length: 16; D: TRBD2; CDR3: CASSSAGTRGTDTQYF
V: TRBV2; length: 16; D: TRBD1; CDR3: CASNEDRTGLFGIQYF
V: TRBV5-5; length: 15; D: -; CDR3: CASSILGTGDYGYTF
V: TRBV6-1; length: 14; D: TRBD1; CDR3: CASSATGIQETQYF
V: TRBV6-6; length: 16; D: -; CDR3: CASSTHYGTTQETQYF
V: TRBV7-9; length: 19; D: -; CDR3: CASITLRDTMMSGANVLTF
V: TRBV6-5; length: 15; D: TRBD1; CDR3: CASSQTGAHGDEQYF
V: TRBV19; length: 14; D: -; CDR3: CASSIQLGGNEQFF
V: TRBV5-1; length: 16; D: TRBD2; CDR3: CASSLPLAGSTDTQYF
V: TRBV19; length: 13; D: -; CDR3: CASSLSLNTEAFF
V: TRBV6-6; length: 13; D: -; CDR3: CASKTRQVGEQYF
V: TRBV29-1; length: 12; D: -; CDR3: CSVDDGADTQYF
V: TRBV27; length: 13; D: -; CDR3: CASSSQGRQPQHF
V: TRBV30; length: 16; D: TRBD2; CDR3: CAWSVQGLAHYNEQFF
V: TRBV2; length: 15; D: -; CDR3: CASSEMRQLNQPQHF
V: TRBV7-2; length: 15; D: TRBD2; CDR3: CASSFNLAGVDEQFF
V: TRBV4-2; length: 14; D: TRBD1; CDR3: CASSPLDRDHEQFF
V: TRBV19; length: 15; D: TRBD2; CDR3: CASRSLAGTTDTQYF
V: TRBV6-1; length: 15; D: -; CDR3: CASSEGRDAYNEQFF
V: TRBV27; length: 15; D: TRBD1; CDR3: CASSPGTAGTGELFF
V: TRBV27; length: 16; D: TRBD1; CDR3: CASSLRPTGAGTEAFF
V: TRBV19; length: 14; D: TRBD1; CDR3: CASSYRGSLQPQHF
V: TRBV7-9; length: 13; D: TRBD1; CDR3: CASSSSGTEEAFF
V: TRBV5-1; length: 13; D: -; CDR3: CASSLEFGDTQYF
V: TRBV11-2; length: 14; D: TRBD2; CDR3: CASSLGSGSYEQFF
V: TRBV18; length: 17; D: TRBD2; CDR3: CASSSKLTSGRAGEQFF
V: TRBV27; length: 15; D: -; CDR3: CASSVTPSSYNEQFF
V: TRBV2; length: 13; D: -; CDR3: CASSKSGSTEAFF
V: TRBV7-9; length: 15; D: -; CDR3: CASSFSTGIQETQYF
V: TRBV29-1; length: 14; D: -; CDR3: CSVVPAAGTDTQYF
V: TRBV30; length: 16; D: TRBD1; CDR3: CACRDRGLLAKNIQYF
V: TRBV27; length: 18; D: TRBD2; CDR3: CASSLESGLAFWGDTQYF
V: TRBV21-1; length: 14; D: -; CDR3: CASSSTGGPEKLFF
V: TRBV2; length: 15; D: -; CDR3: CASSEFNRKNQPQHF
V: TRBV27; length: 12; D: -; CDR3: CASSGDSYEQYF
V: TRBV4-1; length: 17; D: TRBD2; CDR3: CASSQAVLTSGYYEQFF
V: TRBV5-1; length: 16; D: -; CDR3: CASSLGLNPNTGELFF
V: TRBV28; length: 16; D: TRBD2; CDR3: CASTSISGKSPLEQYF
V: TRBV19; length: 15; D: TRBD1; CDR3: CASSPGTEPYNEQFF
V: TRBV6-5; length: 14; D: -; CDR3: CASSQEETFYGYTF
V: TRBV18; length: 15; D: TRBD1; CDR3: CASSLEGTANTEAFF
V: TRBV4-1; length: 17; D: -; CDR3: CASSHLIRQLGNTEAFF
V: TRBV4-1; length: 14; D: TRBD2; CDR3: CASSRERGSYEQYF